The T cell receptor (beta chain) described here comes from a study of cytomegalovirus exposure and HLA in healthy donors. Background on the study: There were approximately 81 million unique TCRs (from HLA-typed donors) in an early data release. Study-wide findings and caveats: Among CMV-associated TCR beta chains, most appeared HLA-restricted in a later analysis.

Comment on this clone: The antigen is unknown.

The PCR had 60 Vbeta and 13 Jbeta primers. Only in-frame clones appear in the TCRdb table, and some are missing; sequencing was by immunoSEQ multiplex PCR. The sample contains about 130,000 clones, more than 75% of which appear only once. The V and J ends lost 5 bases and 9 bases, in that order; junction bases with no gene match: 13. The CDR3 length is 16 residues. The V gene's germline CDR1 is SGHAT and CDR2 FQNNGV. Unrecorded immune exposure was likely among donors, who were nominally healthy when sampled. The V and J genes are TRBV11-2 and TRBJ2-1; 10 bases map to TRBD2. The sequence came from a man aged 25 to 40 in good health and CMV-seropositive. The specimen sequenced was PBMCs. CDR3 region: CASSPAGSGRALEQFF. CDR3 nucleotides: TGTGCCAGCAGCCCCGCCGGGAGCGGGAGGGCTCTTGAGCAGTTCTTC.